This TCR beta chain was captured by sequencing in a study of regulatory T cells in long-lasting Graves disease. Study in general: Recently diagnosed Graves' patients had received antithyroid drugs for under 3 months.

This sample's time point: newly diagnosed GD, antithyroid drugs for less than 3 months. Construction of the TCR library relied on RNA isolated from PBMCs. The authors built TCR beta libraries using iRepertoire HTBI primers and Arm-PCR of CDR3 regions. One entry per CDR3 protein, called by TCRdb with MiXCR from the multiplex PCR reads. The data contain 450,000 to 700,000 distinct CDR3 sequences, approximately 12% of them singletons. This clonotype was seen ten or more times. Its specificity is not known. V gave up 5 bases and J gave up 4 bases; unmatched junction bases: 10. In germline, CDR1 is SGHAT, CDR2 FQNNGV. CDR3 length equals 16 residues. Study-wide results and limits: Few sampled subjects may have lowered accuracy. Persistent disease samples used TRBV28, TRBJ1-2 and TRBJ2-5 preferentially.

The same sample was also studied in work on T cells in Graves' hyperthyroidism and ophthalmopathy. That work states: Most expanded thyroid clonotypes above 0.001 recurred in blood.

This sequence was found in a man younger than 45 with Graves disease. This chain uses TRBV11-2 with TRBJ2-1; TRBD2 matches at 8 bases. The material sequenced was peripheral blood mononuclear cells (PBMCs), taken at new diagnosis, from a patient treated with antithyroid drugs. CDR3 residues: CASSRTSGGGYNEQFF. The CDR3 nucleotides are TGTGCCAGCAGCCGTACTAGCGGAGGGGGATACAATGAGCAGTTCTTC.